Below, 15 T cell receptor beta chains from the same sample are listed, as sequenced in a study of molecular identifiers for immune sequencing clone quantification. TCRdb ran MiXCR on the PCR reads and lists one entry per CDR3 protein. The data show 8,500 to 11,000 distinct CDR3 sequences, 19% seen once. Source material: naive CD8+ T cells from blood, with Jurkat cell RNA spiked in. Subset reported: FACS-sorted CD8+CD4-CCR7+CD45RA+ naive T cells. These receptor sequences come from a human donor in good health. Some libraries in this study had Jurkat cell RNA spiked in.

By share of the sample, this clonotype is medium-sized. The J gene is TRBJ1-5, the V gene TRBV6-2 or TRBV6-3; TRBD1 aligns across 9 bases. The germline V gene encodes CDR1 MNHEY and CDR2 SVGEGT. The CDR3 has 16 residues. The ends lost 6 bases at V and 8 bases at J; junction bases unmatched: 14. The CDR3 protein is CASRSLDGQGSEPQHF. The CDR3 coding sequence is TGTGCCAGCAGAAGCCTTGACGGACAGGGGAGTGAGCCCCAGCATTTT.

Points on this clonotype: This may come from a read error, since a much larger clone is one base off. V gene TRBV24-1 combines with J gene TRBJ2-2, with D unclear. This CDR3 spans 15 amino acids. CDR1 is KGHDR and CDR2 is SFDVKD in the germline V gene. The CDR3 sequence is CATGDLPLGTGELFF. CDR3 DNA: TGTGCCACCGGTGATCTCCCTCTGGGGACCGGGGAGCTGTTTTTT.

In regard to this clonotype: Given a much more abundant clone one base away, this may be a read error. The chain recombines TRBV6-2 or TRBV6-3 with TRBJ2-7; 10 bases line up with TRBD2. Germline CDR1 MNHEY, CDR2 SVGEGT. This CDR3 spans 15 amino acids. This chain's CDR3 is CTSSYMASGSYEQYF. In nucleotides, the CDR3 is TGTACCAGCAGTTACATGGCTAGCGGGAGCTACGAGCAGTACTTC.

This clonotype turned up a few times. The V gene is TRBV27, the J gene TRBJ2-5, with a tentative D call TRBD2 (6 bases). The CDR3 has 14 residues. V lost 5 bases and J 4 bases, leaving 14 bases between the germline ends. CDR1 and CDR2 (germline): MNHEY, SMNVEV (reference sequence). The CDR3 sequence is CASSNPTAGETQYF. Here the CDR3 DNA reads TGTGCCAGCAGTAACCCCACAGCGGGAGAGACCCAGTACTTC.

On this clonotype itself: It may be a read error: a sequence one base away is much more abundant. The chain carries TRBV4-1 and TRBJ2-1, with D tentatively TRBD2 (6 bases). Germline CDR1 reads MGHRA; CDR2 reads YSYEKL. The CDR3 runs 14 residues. CDR3 loop: CASSQETSYSEQFF. Here the CDR3 DNA reads TGCGCCAGCAGCCAAGAAACTAGCTACAGTGAGCAGTTCTTC.

The V and J genes are TRBV7-6 and TRBJ2-7, with D perhaps TRBD2 (6 bases). The CDR3 is made up of 16 amino acids. V was clipped by 2 bases and J by 3 bases, with 17 bases between them. Germline V CDR1 and CDR2: SGHVS, FNYEAQ. CDR3 DNA: TGTGCCAGCAGCTTATTTTCCGGGAGTGCGGGCTACGAGCAGTACTTC. Translated: CASSLFSGSAGYEQYF.

Only a few counts were recorded for this clonotype. The conserved phenylalanine or tryptophan normally closing the CDR3 is absent here, so this likely arose from a read error. Here the CDR3 reads CSVTSGSSYEQFI. The CDR3 coding sequence is TGCAGCGTTACTAGCGGGAGTTCTTATGAGCAGTTCATC. The chain is built from TRBV29-1 and TRBJ2-1; 11 nucleotides agree with TRBD2. The CDR3 has 13 residues. V shed 5 bases, J shed 8 bases, and the junction held 5 bases outside the gene matches. Germline V lookup: CDR1 SQVTM, CDR2 ANQGSEA.

This clonotype ranks as medium-sized. The chain links TRBV2 to TRBJ2-1; 11 positions match TRBD2. Germline V gives CDR1 SNHLY, CDR2 FYNNEI. V was pared by 9 bases and J by 2 bases, with 6 bases of the junction left unmatched. The CDR3 is made up of 15 amino acids. CDR3 DNA sequence: TGTGCCAGTTCCCAGACTAGCGGGACCTACAATGAGCAGTTCTTC. This sequence encodes CASSQTSGTYNEQFF. The variable domain in full, with the rest retrieved from reference TRBV2 and TRBJ2-1, is EPEVTQTPSHQVTQMGQEVILRCVPISNHLYFYWYRQILGQKVEFLVSFYNNEISEKSEIFDDQFSVERPDGSNFTLKIRSTKLEDSAMYFCASSQTSGTYNEQFFGPGTRLTVL.

The rearrangement links TRBV12-5 to TRBJ2-1, with D possibly TRBD1 on 6 matching bases. This CDR3 has 15 residues. The V gene's germline CDR1 is LGHNT and CDR2 FRNRAP. V lost 3 bases and J 0 bases, leaving 9 bases between the germline ends. The CDR3 sequence is CASGFRGDSYNEQFF. CDR3 DNA: TGTGCTAGTGGTTTCAGGGGTGACTCCTACAATGAGCAGTTCTTC.

This clonotype was seen repeatedly, ten times or more. The chain has TRBV7-6 and TRBJ2-2, with D maybe TRBD2 (6 bases). Trimming removed 5 bases from V and 4 bases from J, with 11 bases in between. The germline V gene encodes CDR1 SGHVS and CDR2 FNYEAQ. CDR3 length: 14 amino acids. The CDR3 loop reads CASSPAGPTGELFF. CDR3 DNA: TGTGCCAGCAGCCCCGCGGGACCCACCGGGGAGCTGTTTTTT.

This clonotype rates as medium-sized. V is TRBV29-1 and J is TRBJ2-3; TRBD2 matches 8 bases. CDR3 length equals 13 residues. Trimming cost V 7 bases and J 0 bases; bases outside gene matches: 3. Germline assignment: CDR1 SQVTM and CDR2 ANQGSEA. In DNA, the CDR3 is TGCAGCGGCGAGCGGGAGAGCACAGATACGCAGTATTTT. Amino acid sequence: CSGERESTDTQYF.

The chain employs TRBV10-3 and TRBJ1-4; 10 nucleotides match TRBD1. CDR1 is ENHRY and CDR2 is SYGVKD in the germline V gene. The CDR3 totals 13 residues. J gave up 5 bases and V 9 bases, and 3 bases lay outside the gene matches. The CDR3 spells CAIGTGENEKLFF. The CDR3 nucleotides are TGTGCCATAGGGACAGGGGAAAATGAAAAACTGTTTTTT.

This clonotype qualifies as medium-sized. The chain has TRBV20-1 and TRBJ2-7, with no clear D. The V gene lost 2 bases and the J gene lost 2 bases, with 10 bases spanning the gap. CDR1 is DFQATT, CDR2 SNEGSKA, per germline (reference sequence). The CDR3 runs to 13 residues. The CDR3 DNA sequence: TGCAGTGCTAGATACGGCCAGACCTACGAGCAGTACTTC. Translated: CSARYGQTYEQYF.

On this clonotype itself: Likely a read error: the CDR3 ends without its conserved phenylalanine or tryptophan. The chain employs TRBV7-2 and TRBJ2-3, with a tentative D call TRBD2 (6 bases). The CDR3 runs to 14 residues. CDR1 is SGHTA and CDR2 is FQGNSA in the germline V gene. The CDR3 DNA reads TGCGCCAGCGGCCGGGACTGGGACACAGATACGCAGTATCTT. Translated, it gives CASGRDWDTDTQYL.

This clonotype counts as medium-sized. This rearrangement joins TRBV15 to TRBJ2-5, with D tentatively TRBD2 (6 bases). V lost 0 bases and J lost 0, with 14 bases in between. The V gene's germline CDR1 is LNHNV and CDR2 YYDKDF (reference sequence). The CDR3 runs to 17 residues. CDR3 protein: CATSRDILARYQETQYF. The DNA for the CDR3 is TGTGCCACCAGCAGAGATATCCTAGCGAGGTACCAAGAGACCCAGTACTTC.